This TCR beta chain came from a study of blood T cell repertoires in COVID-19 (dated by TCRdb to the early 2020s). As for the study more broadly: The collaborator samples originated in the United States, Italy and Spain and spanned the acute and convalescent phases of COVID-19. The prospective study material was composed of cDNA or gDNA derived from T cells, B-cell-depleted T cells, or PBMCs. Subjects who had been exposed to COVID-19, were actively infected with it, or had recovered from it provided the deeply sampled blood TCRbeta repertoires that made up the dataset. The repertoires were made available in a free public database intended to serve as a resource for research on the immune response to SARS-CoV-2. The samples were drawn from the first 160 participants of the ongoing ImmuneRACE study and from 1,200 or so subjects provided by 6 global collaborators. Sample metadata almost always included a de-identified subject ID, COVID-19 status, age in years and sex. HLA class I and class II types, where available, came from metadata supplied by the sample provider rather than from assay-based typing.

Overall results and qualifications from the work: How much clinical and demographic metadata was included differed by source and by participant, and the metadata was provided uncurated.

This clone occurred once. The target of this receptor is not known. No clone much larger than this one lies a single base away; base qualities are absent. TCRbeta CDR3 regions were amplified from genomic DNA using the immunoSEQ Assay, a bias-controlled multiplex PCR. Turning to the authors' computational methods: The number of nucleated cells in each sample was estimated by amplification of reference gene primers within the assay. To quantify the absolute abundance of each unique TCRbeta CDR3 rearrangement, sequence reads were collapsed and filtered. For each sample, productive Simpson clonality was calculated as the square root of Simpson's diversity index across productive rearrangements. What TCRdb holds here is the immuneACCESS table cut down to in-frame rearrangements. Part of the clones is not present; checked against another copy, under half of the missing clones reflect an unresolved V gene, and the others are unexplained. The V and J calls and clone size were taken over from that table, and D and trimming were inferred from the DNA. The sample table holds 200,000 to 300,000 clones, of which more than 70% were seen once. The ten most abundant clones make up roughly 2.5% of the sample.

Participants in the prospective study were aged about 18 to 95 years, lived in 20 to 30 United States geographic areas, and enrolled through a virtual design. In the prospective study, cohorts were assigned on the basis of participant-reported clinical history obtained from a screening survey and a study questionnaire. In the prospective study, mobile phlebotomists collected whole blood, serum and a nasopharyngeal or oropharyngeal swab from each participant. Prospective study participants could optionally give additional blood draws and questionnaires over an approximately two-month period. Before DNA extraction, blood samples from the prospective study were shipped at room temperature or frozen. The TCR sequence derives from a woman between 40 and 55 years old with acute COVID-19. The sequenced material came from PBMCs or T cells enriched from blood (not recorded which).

The sequence in DNA is TGTGCCAGCGGACAGAGCGCTACCGAGCAGTACTTC. Translated, this is CASGQSATEQYF. The chain employs TRBV9 and TRBJ2-7, and perhaps TRBD1 as D gene, on 6 matching bases. The CDR3, cysteine through phenylalanine, is 12 amino acids long. The kept DNA is CDR3 alone, 36 bases in frame from the first base. The junction shows trimming of 7 bases on V and 6 bases on J, plus 14 bases between the germline ends. The germline V gene sets CDR1 to SGDLS and CDR2 to YYNGEE.